This T cell receptor (beta chain) was recorded in a study of blood T cell repertoires in COVID-19. Overall study: The United States, Italy and Spain supplied acute and convalescent COVID-19 samples.

CDR3 length: 16 residues. Germline loops: CDR1 LNHDA, CDR2 SQIVND (reference sequence). V lost 3 bases, J lost 0 bases, and 12 bases lay in between. Adults between roughly 18 and 95 years of age took part from 20 to 25 US areas. Clinical history as reported by participants underpinned cohort assignment. Recovered status in Cohort 3 required two negative PCRs, clearance, or symptom resolution. Libraries were prepared by immunoSEQ multiplex PCR; TCRdb keeps only in-frame clonotypes and omits some of them. The repertoire holds about 130,000 clones, with about four fifths as singletons. This rearrangement joins TRBV19 to TRBJ1-3; weak D call: TRBD1 (5 bases). This receptor was obtained from a man in his forties or fifties who had recovered from COVID-19. Sequencing used PBMCs or T cells enriched from blood (not recorded which). The CDR3 nucleotides read TGTGCCAGTAGTATCCAGGGCACACTCTCTGGAAACACCATATATTTT. Its protein is CASSIQGTLSGNTIYF.